The rows below give T cell receptor beta chains drawn from one sample of a study of blood T cell repertoires in COVID-19. Assay used: immunoSEQ multiplex PCR; TCRdb lists only in-frame clones, some missing. The sample yields a few hundred thousand clones, 70% to 90% seen once. Sequencing was done on a sample of peripheral blood. All receptors derive from a human donor in a cohort sampled during active COVID-19. CDR3s include the opening cysteine and the closing phenylalanine or tryptophan. The D gene is left open where the match is weak. The size field is filled for only some rows; it gives once, few, many or a size class.

size,V,J,D,length,DNA,CDR3
NA,TRBV7-2,TRBJ2-7,NA,14,TGTGCCAGCAGCTTAGGCCGTAGCGGCTACGAGCAGTACTTC,CASSLGRSGYEQYF
NA,TRBV6-5,TRBJ1-2,NA,16,TGTGCCAGCAGTTACCCAACAGGCGGTGTAGATCGGGGCTACACCTTC,CASSYPTGGVDRGYTF
NA,TRBV7-3,TRBJ2-7,NA,17,TGTGCCAGCAGCTTAACGTTGGTGGGCCCGGATAGTTACGAGCAGTACTTC,CASSLTLVGPDSYEQYF
once,TRBV4-3,TRBJ1-1,NA,17,TGCGCCAGCAGCCAAGGTGGTTGGTATCGGGGTAGCACTGAAGCTTTCTTT,CASSQGGWYRGSTEAFF
NA,TRBV7-9,TRBJ2-7,NA,14,TGTGCCAGCAGCCTTAGACCCCAGGCTTTAGAGCAGTACTTC,CASSLRPQALEQYF
NA,TRBV5-4,TRBJ2-7,NA,12,TGTGCCAGCAGCATAGGGGGCTACGAGCAGTACTTC,CASSIGGYEQYF
NA,TRBV6-2/TRBV6-3,TRBJ1-5,TRBD1,16,TGTGCCAGCAGTTCCCGGACAGGGGCGTCCAATCAGCCCCAGCATTTT,CASSSRTGASNQPQHF
NA,TRBV5-5,TRBJ1-1,NA,13,TGTGCCAGCAGCGGGCCGATGAACACTGAAGCTTTCTTT,CASSGPMNTEAFF
NA,TRBV11-2,TRBJ1-2,NA,13,TGTGCCAGCAGAAAGGTGGGGGGCTATGGCTACACCTTC,CASRKVGGYGYTF
NA,TRBV7-9,TRBJ2-3,NA,17,TGTGCCAGCAGCTTAGGTCAGTCCGACAAAAACACAGATACGCAGTATTTT,CASSLGQSDKNTDTQYF
once,TRBV19,TRBJ2-1,NA,13,TGTGCCAGTAGTACCAACCTAGGGCAGGGGCAGTTCTTC,CASSTNLGQGQFF
few,TRBV4-1,TRBJ2-3,NA,16,TGCGCCAGCAGCCAAGGTGCGCTAGCTAGCACAGATACGCAGTATTTT,CASSQGALASTDTQYF
NA,TRBV3-1/TRBV3-2,TRBJ1-2,TRBD1,16,TGTGCCAGCAGCCAAGACCTTGTACAGGGGAACTATGGCTACACCTTC,CASSQDLVQGNYGYTF